This T cell receptor (beta chain) came from a study of T cell changes during pregnancy in multiple sclerosis. The CDR3 consists of 14 residues. Germline CDR1 and CDR2: SQVTM and ANQGSEA. The V segment lost 4 bases and the J segment 3 bases; nucleotides outside the gene matches: 7. Profiling relied on immunoSEQ multiplex PCR, and the TCRdb table lists in-frame clones only, not all of them. Of some 37,000 clones in the sample, around 92% are singletons; the top ten hold about 12%. The clonotype was recovered from a female donor with multiple sclerosis, enrolled in a pregnancy study. The chain recombines TRBV29-1 with TRBJ2-7; 9 bases match TRBD2. Sample: CD8+ T cells from peripheral blood mononuclear cells, taken after pregnancy. The CDR3 DNA is TGCAGCGTTGGGCCTAGCGGGATGAACTACGAGCAGTACTTC. Encoded protein: CSVGPSGMNYEQYF.